This TCR beta chain was captured by sequencing in a study of blood T cell repertoires in COVID-19. Study at large: COVID-19 samples, acute and convalescent, were from the United States, Italy and Spain. The analysed material was cDNA or gDNA that came from T cells, B-cell-depleted T cells, or PBMCs.

Seattle's enrolled individuals joined amid active infection and were then monitored longitudinally. Losses at the gene ends were 8 bases for V and 5 bases for J; bases not matched to a gene: 12. The CDR3 spans 15 residues. Per the germline V gene, CDR1 is MNHEY and CDR2 is SVGAGI. Authors' methods: Amplifying reference gene primers gave estimates of nucleated cell counts. TCRdb's copy holds only in-frame clones and misses some; the assay was immunoSEQ multiplex PCR. V, J and clone size are taken as reported in that table, and D and trimming were inferred from the DNA itself. In the table there are tens of thousands of clones, about nine tenths of which are singletons.

The gene calls are TRBV6-5 and TRBJ2-1, with 7 bases lining up with TRBD1. Sequencing used peripheral blood. This TCR was recovered from a man between 60 and 75 years old with COVID-19, enrolled during active disease. The chain's CDR3 is CASLRGQGVDNEQFF. CDR3 DNA sequence: TGTGCCAGCCTAAGGGGGCAGGGGGTCGACAATGAGCAGTTCTTC.